These T cell receptor beta chains were read from a single sample in a study of OX40 agonist ivuxolimab in advanced cancers. The repertoire was sequenced with immunoSEQ multiplex PCR; TCRdb's copy has only in-frame clones and lacks some. This sample has tens of thousands of clones, with approximately 88% found just once. Sequences were derived from CD4+ or CD8+ T cells sorted from blood, sampled in a trial of the OX40 agonist ivuxolimab. The receptor source for this set is an adult with an advanced solid tumor such as melanoma, head and neck, liver or kidney cancer. CDR3s leave out the opening cysteine and the closing phenylalanine or tryptophan.

>TRBJ2-1|TRBV5-1|14
ASSTTAGGHYNEQF
>TRBJ1-1|TRBV27|14
ASSLSTRIQNTEAF
>TRBJ1-5|TRBV19|11
ASQGGFNQPQH
>TRBJ1-1|TRBV6-5|13
ASSSMWTANTEAF
>TRBJ2-3|TRBV30|10
AWSRDSNTQY
>TRBJ1-5|TRBV7-9|10
ASSEGNQPQH
>TRBJ1-2|TRBV25-1|13
ASSGPQGILYGYT
>TRBJ1-6|TRBV2|16
ASSVEGTQSSYNSPLH
>TRBJ2-7|TRBV11-2|11
ASSLGLTYEQY
>TRBJ1-4|TRBV9|13
ASSVGAGTNEKLF
>TRBJ2-1|TRBV9|13
ASSGWTSGYNEQF
>TRBJ2-3|TRBV7-9|13
ASSRTGDDTDTQY
>TRBJ1-2|TRBV5-4|13
ASSLEPGDLYGYT
>TRBJ1-1|TRBV19|12
ASPPNMVGAEAF
>TRBJ2-1|TRBV6-5|12
ASSLGKGYNEQF
>TRBJ1-5|TRBV2|16
ASSEGTGLPAGNQPQH
>TRBJ2-2|TRBV13|12
ASSPGQVPGELF
>TRBJ1-5|TRBV10-3|11
ATSRDSNQPQH
>TRBJ2-7|TRBV9|12
ASSFAGGINEQY
>TRBJ2-2|TRBV29-1|12
SVVLGGNTGELF
>TRBJ1-2|TRBV13|13
ASSLYMGGSEGYT
>TRBJ2-7|TRBV4-2|12
ASSQGDRVYEQY
>TRBJ2-2|TRBV4-2|13
ASSQDGEYNGELF
>TRBJ1-5|TRBV1|15
TSSHGNRGYSNQPQH
>TRBJ2-2|TRBV5-5|12
ASSVGQDTGELF
>TRBJ2-1|TRBV19|15
ASSIHSGSSWDNEQF
>TRBJ2-3|TRBV6-1|13
ASLSGGAETDTQY
>TRBJ2-6|TRBV5-6|15
ASSLSWGPSGANVLT
>TRBJ2-3|TRBV11-3|15
ASGRTGLAGSTDTQY
>TRBJ2-1|TRBV2|13
ASSEWQGGYNEQF
>TRBJ1-2|TRBV29-1|9
SVSNAYGYT
>TRBJ1-2|TRBV19|11
ASSTGFAYGYT
>TRBJ1-4|TRBV7-9|13
ASSLRTGNNEKLF
>TRBJ1-1|TRBV7-8|12
ASSLARQGDEAF
>TRBJ2-2|TRBV7-6|14
ASSLIAGVWTGELF
>TRBJ2-7|TRBV4-3|13
ASSQDRAAGYEQY
>TRBJ1-2|TRBV9|12
ASSAWTNHRGYT
>TRBJ2-2|TRBV28|13
ASSGDSFDTGELF
>TRBJ2-7|TRBV11-1|12
ASSEGHRPYEQY
>TRBJ1-1|TRBV5-1|13
ASSFRPGEGTEAF
>TRBJ1-1|TRBV5-5|14
ASSLEERGTNTEAF
>TRBJ1-5|TRBV7-9|15
ASSPPTGGAGNQPQH
>TRBJ2-2|TRBV9|12
ASSGLADTGELF
>TRBJ1-2|TRBV5-5|11
ASSLTGANGYT
>TRBJ1-1|TRBV9|14
ASSGRDRGLGTEAF
>TRBJ2-1|TRBV11-3|12
ASSSRGYYNEQF
>TRBJ2-1|TRBV29-1|12
SVDRQGGEGEQF
>TRBJ2-7|TRBV6-5|11
ATRLAGNYEQY
>TRBJ2-7|TRBV19|11
ASSIGVGYEQY
>.|TRBV7-9|11
AILAGGHYEQY
>TRBJ1-1|TRBV19|11
ASSHGEGTEAF
>TRBJ1-2|TRBV7-9|12
ASRTPNSNYGYT
>TRBJ2-7|TRBV28|11
ASSLDKYYEQY
>TRBJ1-4|TRBV5-1|12
ASSYQGTGEKLF
>TRBJ2-2|TRBV5-1|15
ASSLALAGDPTGELF
>TRBJ1-1|TRBV19|11
ASSIFQGTEAF
>TRBJ2-1|TRBV5-4|12
ASGVEGGPNEQF